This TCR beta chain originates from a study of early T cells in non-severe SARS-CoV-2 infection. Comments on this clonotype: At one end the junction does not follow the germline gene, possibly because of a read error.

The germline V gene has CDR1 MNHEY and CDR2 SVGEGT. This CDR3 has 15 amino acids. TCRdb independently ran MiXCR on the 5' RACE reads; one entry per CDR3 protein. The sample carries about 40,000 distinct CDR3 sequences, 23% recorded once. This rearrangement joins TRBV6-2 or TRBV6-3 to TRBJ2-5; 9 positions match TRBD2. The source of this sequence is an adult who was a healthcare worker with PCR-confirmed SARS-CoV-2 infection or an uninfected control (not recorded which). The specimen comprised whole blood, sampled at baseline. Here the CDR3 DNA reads TGTGCCATCAGTTACCTAGGACTAGCGAGAGAGACCCAGTACTTC. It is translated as CAISYLGLARETQYF.